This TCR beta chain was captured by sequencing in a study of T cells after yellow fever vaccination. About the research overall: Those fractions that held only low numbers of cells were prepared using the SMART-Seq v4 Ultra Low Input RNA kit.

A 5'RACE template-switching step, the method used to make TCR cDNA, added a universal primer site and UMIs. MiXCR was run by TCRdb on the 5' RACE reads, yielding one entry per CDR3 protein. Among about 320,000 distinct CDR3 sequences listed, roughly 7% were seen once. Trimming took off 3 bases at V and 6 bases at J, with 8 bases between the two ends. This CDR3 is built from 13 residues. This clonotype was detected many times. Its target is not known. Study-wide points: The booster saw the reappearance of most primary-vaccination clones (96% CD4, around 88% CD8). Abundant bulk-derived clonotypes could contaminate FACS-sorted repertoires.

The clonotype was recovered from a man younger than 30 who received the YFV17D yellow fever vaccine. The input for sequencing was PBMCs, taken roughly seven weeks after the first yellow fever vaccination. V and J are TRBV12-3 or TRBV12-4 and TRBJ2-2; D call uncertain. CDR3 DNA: TGTGCCAGCAGTTTCACCATTTCCGGGGAGCTGTTTTTT. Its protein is CASSFTISGELFF.